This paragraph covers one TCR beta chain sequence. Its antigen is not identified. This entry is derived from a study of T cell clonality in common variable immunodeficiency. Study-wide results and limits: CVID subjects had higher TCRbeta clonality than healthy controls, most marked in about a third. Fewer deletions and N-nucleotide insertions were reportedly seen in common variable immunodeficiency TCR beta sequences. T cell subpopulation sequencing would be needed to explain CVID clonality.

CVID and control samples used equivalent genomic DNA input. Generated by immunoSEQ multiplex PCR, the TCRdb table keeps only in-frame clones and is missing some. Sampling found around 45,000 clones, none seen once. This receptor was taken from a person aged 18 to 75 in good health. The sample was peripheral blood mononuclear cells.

The CDR3 protein is CASSPNGGYEQYF. Partial CDR3 DNA: TGCGCCAGCAGTCCAAACGGGGGATACGAG. The genes are TRBV5-1 and TRBJ2-7; perhaps TRBD2 as D (6 bases). Sequencing ends 3 residues short of the CDR3 end; the germline J gene provides the rest. Per germline, CDR1 SGHRS and CDR2 YFSETQ. CDR3 length equals 13 residues. Trimming took off 5 bases at V and 4 bases at J, with 13 bases between the two ends. The variable domain in full, completed from reference TRBV5-1 and TRBJ2-7, reads KAGVTQTPRYLIKTRGQQVTLSCSPISGHRSVSWYQQTPGQGLQFLFEYFSETQRNKGNFPGRFSGRQFSNSRSEMNVSTLELGDSALYLCASSPNGGYEQYFGPGTRLTVT.